This passage covers 2 T cell receptor beta chains from one sample sequenced in a study of cytomegalovirus exposure and HLA in healthy donors. The PCR ran on 60 Vbeta and 13 Jbeta primers. The table came from immunoSEQ multiplex PCR; TCRdb's copy has only in-frame clones and leaves some out. This sample has about 160,000 clones, with around 80% found just once. The source material was PBMCs. The receptors here all came from a male donor in good health and CMV-seropositive.

The V and J genes are TRBV2 and TRBJ1-2; 10 nucleotides match TRBD1. The CDR3 spans 14 residues. V lost 6 bases, J lost 2 bases, and 3 bases stayed unmatched. The germline CDR1 and CDR2 sequences are SNHLY and FYNNEI. The chain's CDR3 is CASSRQGANYGYTF. The CDR3 DNA is TGTGCCAGCAGCCGACAGGGGGCCAACTATGGCTACACCTTC.

The chain joins TRBV5-6 to TRBJ2-7, with TRBD2 matching over 11 bases. With V trimmed by 1 base and J by 6 bases, 3 bases remained unmatched. Germline V gene data show CDR1 as SGHDT and CDR2 as YYEEEE. This CDR3 comprises 14 residues. The CDR3 DNA is TGTGCCAGCAGCTTGATAGCGGGAGGGGCCGAGCAGTACTTC. Its protein product is CASSLIAGGAEQYF.